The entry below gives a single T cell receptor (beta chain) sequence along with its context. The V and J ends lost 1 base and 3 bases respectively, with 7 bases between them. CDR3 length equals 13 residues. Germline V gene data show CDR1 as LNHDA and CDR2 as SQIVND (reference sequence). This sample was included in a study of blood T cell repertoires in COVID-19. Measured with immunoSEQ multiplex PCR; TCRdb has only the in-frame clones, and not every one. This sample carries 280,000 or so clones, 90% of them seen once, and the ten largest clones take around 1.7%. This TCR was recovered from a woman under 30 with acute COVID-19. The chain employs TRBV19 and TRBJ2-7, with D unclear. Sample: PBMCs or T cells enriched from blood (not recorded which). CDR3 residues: CASSIVPDYEQYF. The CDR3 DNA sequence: TGTGCCAGTAGTATAGTTCCAGACTACGAGCAGTACTTC.